This is a list of T cell receptor beta chains from one sample in a study of blood T cell repertoires in COVID-19. Measured with immunoSEQ multiplex PCR; TCRdb has only the in-frame clones, and not every one. This table holds a few hundred thousand clones, roughly 85% found once. The source material was peripheral blood. The receptor source for this set is a woman in her seventies with COVID-19, enrolled during active disease. Both conserved end residues are part of each CDR3. D genes are given only for firm matches. Clone size is not always given. Where it is, it says once, few, many or a class for expanded clones.

CASSQDGNSASGNTIYF,17,TRBV3-1/TRBV3-2,TRBJ1-3,once,NA
CASSVEQGVGNSPLHF,16,TRBV9,TRBJ1-6,NA,TRBD1
CASSQEPSQGGNGEQFF,17,TRBV4-3,TRBJ2-1,NA,NA
CASSRTGVNTEAFF,14,TRBV19,TRBJ1-1,NA,TRBD1
CASSYTTGQSGEQYF,15,TRBV6-2/TRBV6-3,TRBJ2-7,NA,NA
CAWSTRGPFNNEQFF,15,TRBV30,TRBJ2-1,NA,TRBD1
CASRGTGGVYNSPLHF,16,TRBV2,TRBJ1-6,NA,TRBD1
CASRQFASGNTIYF,14,TRBV7-2,TRBJ1-3,NA,NA
CASSKELFGLGTDNYEQYF,19,TRBV21-1,TRBJ2-7,NA,NA
CASSPLGQGADTQYF,15,TRBV19,TRBJ2-3,NA,TRBD1
CASSLDRGAGYTF,13,TRBV6-2/TRBV6-3,TRBJ1-2,few,TRBD1
CASSLGTGSGELFF,14,TRBV5-1,TRBJ2-2,NA,TRBD1
CASSGQTGPYEQYF,14,TRBV18,TRBJ2-7,NA,NA
CASSGALAGGPTGEQYF,17,TRBV6-1,TRBJ2-7,NA,TRBD2
CASSLAPQGPPQVYEQYF,18,TRBV7-9,TRBJ2-7,NA,NA
CASSESPGDNEKLFF,15,TRBV10-1,TRBJ1-4,NA,NA
CASSTDYAVGYTF,13,TRBV19,TRBJ1-2,once,NA
CASSRLAVSYEQYF,14,TRBV2,TRBJ2-7,NA,TRBD2
CASSYSSGSTDTQYF,15,TRBV6-2/TRBV6-3,TRBJ2-3,NA,NA
CASSLPSGRNTGELFF,16,TRBV5-6,TRBJ2-2,NA,TRBD2
CASSLTYLNTEAFF,14,TRBV5-5,TRBJ1-1,NA,NA
CASSQEVGRAPEMTEAFF,18,TRBV3-1/TRBV3-2,TRBJ1-1,NA,NA
CASSLVMGGIRSSYNEQFF,19,TRBV5-1,TRBJ2-1,NA,TRBD2
CASSADAGAQFF,12,TRBV7-3,TRBJ2-1,NA,NA
CSVEDPRRGQGYTF,14,TRBV29-1,TRBJ1-2,NA,TRBD1
CASSLGGGGKKLFF,14,TRBV11-3,TRBJ1-4,NA,NA
CASSYEGNYGYTF,13,TRBV6-2/TRBV6-3,TRBJ1-2,NA,NA
CASSPQEATSNLHF,14,TRBV18,TRBJ1-6,NA,NA
CASSVEGTGASGNTIYF,17,TRBV9,TRBJ1-3,NA,TRBD1
CASSARDRGDNYGYTF,16,TRBV9,TRBJ1-2,NA,TRBD1
CASGQGPSGNTIYF,14,TRBV9,TRBJ1-3,NA,TRBD1
CASSGASGTEAFF,13,TRBV18,TRBJ1-1,NA,NA
CASSLALAGPGSSPLHF,17,TRBV7-9,TRBJ1-6,NA,NA
CASSKGTFQPQHF,13,TRBV11-2,TRBJ1-5,NA,NA
CASSIPTGLHYGYTF,15,TRBV19,TRBJ1-2,few,NA
CASSQVAGTGGQETQYF,17,TRBV4-2,TRBJ2-5,once,TRBD1
CASSQEELDTQYF,13,TRBV4-1,TRBJ2-3,NA,NA
CASRVGRAEAFF,12,TRBV19,TRBJ1-1,NA,NA
CASSPTGGSTDTQYF,15,TRBV6-2/TRBV6-3,TRBJ2-3,NA,TRBD2
CASSPNRDGDYGYTF,15,TRBV19,TRBJ1-2,once,NA
CASSYVRYSGANVLTF,16,TRBV6-2/TRBV6-3,TRBJ2-6,NA,NA
CATRTSGSSYEQYF,14,TRBV19,TRBJ2-7,few,TRBD2
CATSRSGQGNTEAFF,15,TRBV15,TRBJ1-1,NA,TRBD1
CASTIGDKNTEAFF,14,TRBV5-1,TRBJ1-1,NA,NA
CASAKGGLANTEAFF,15,TRBV27,TRBJ1-1,NA,NA
CASSHLQGRQVEKLFF,16,TRBV6-6,TRBJ1-4,NA,TRBD1
CASSVGAGGPEKLFF,15,TRBV9,TRBJ1-4,once,TRBD1
CASARGPLEPQHF,13,TRBV27,TRBJ1-5,NA,TRBD1
CATSGHLQETQYF,13,TRBV15,TRBJ2-5,NA,NA
CASFWRSTDTQYF,13,TRBV2,TRBJ2-3,NA,NA
CASSQTGGGGYTF,13,TRBV3-1/TRBV3-2,TRBJ1-2,NA,TRBD1
CASRPPGVRDLPQYF,15,TRBV19,TRBJ2-7,NA,NA
CASSLFRTENTEAFF,15,TRBV7-3,TRBJ1-1,once,NA
CASSSYRENTGELFF,15,TRBV11-3,TRBJ2-2,NA,NA
CAWSVAGNTEAFF,13,TRBV30,TRBJ1-1,NA,NA
CSARAAGELFF,11,TRBV20-1,TRBJ2-2,NA,NA
CASSAGTGNQPQHF,14,TRBV11-3,TRBJ1-5,NA,TRBD1